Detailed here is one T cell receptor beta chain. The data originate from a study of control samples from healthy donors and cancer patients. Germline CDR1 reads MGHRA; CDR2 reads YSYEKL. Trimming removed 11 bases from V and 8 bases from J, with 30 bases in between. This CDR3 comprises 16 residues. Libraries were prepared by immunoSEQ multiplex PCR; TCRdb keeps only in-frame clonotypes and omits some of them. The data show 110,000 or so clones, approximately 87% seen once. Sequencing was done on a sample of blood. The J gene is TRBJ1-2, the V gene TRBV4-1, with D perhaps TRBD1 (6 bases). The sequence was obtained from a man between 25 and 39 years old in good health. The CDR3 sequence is CACCQGRGGLGEGYTF. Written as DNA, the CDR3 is TGCGCCTGCTGCCAAGGGAGGGGGGGACTGGGTGAAGGCTACACCTTC.